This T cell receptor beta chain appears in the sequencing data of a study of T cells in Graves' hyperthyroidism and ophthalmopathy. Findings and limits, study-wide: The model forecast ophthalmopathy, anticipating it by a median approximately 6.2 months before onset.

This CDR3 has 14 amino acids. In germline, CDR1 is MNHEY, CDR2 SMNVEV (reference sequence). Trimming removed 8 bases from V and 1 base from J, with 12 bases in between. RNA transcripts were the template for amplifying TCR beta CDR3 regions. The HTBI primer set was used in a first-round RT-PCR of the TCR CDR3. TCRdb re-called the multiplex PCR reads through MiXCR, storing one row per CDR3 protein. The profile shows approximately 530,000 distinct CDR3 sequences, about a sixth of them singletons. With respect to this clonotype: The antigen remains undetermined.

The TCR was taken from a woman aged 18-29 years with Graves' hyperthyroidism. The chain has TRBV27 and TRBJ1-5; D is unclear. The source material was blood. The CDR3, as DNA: TGTGCCAGCGGGGTCGAGAGAAGCAATCAGCCCCAGCATTTT. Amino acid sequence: CASGVERSNQPQHF.